This TCR beta chain comes out of a study of T cells in Graves' hyperthyroidism and ophthalmopathy. Study at large: Specimen type is peripheral blood, collected at initial diagnosis prior to any treatment.

Study-level findings and limits: Model-based prediction identified ophthalmopathy a median roughly 6.1 months prior to its onset. Separation of ophthalmopathy from stable hyperthyroidism was achieved by a 13 V-J model.

About this clonotype itself: The target antigen is unknown.

The germline gives CDR1 LNHNV, CDR2 YYDKDF (reference sequence). The CDR3 extends over 13 amino acids. Trimming took 10 bases from V and 0 from J; bases not matched to a gene: 6. Regions amplified from RNA transcripts were the TCR beta CDR3 regions. RT-PCR in the first round (using the HTBI primer set) targeted the TCR CDR3. Each CDR3 protein gets one entry after TCRdb re-called the multiplex PCR reads with MiXCR. The sample contains roughly 720,000 distinct CDR3 sequences, roughly 17% of which appear only once. The authors took PBMCs from 10 ml fresh peripheral blood. The sample was blood. The sequence came from a middle-aged man with Graves' hyperthyroidism. The chain has TRBV15 and TRBJ2-7, with 7 nucleotides matching TRBD2. CDR3: CAINRDYSYEQYF. In DNA form, the CDR3 reads TGTGCCATAAACCGGGACTACTCCTACGAGCAGTACTTC.